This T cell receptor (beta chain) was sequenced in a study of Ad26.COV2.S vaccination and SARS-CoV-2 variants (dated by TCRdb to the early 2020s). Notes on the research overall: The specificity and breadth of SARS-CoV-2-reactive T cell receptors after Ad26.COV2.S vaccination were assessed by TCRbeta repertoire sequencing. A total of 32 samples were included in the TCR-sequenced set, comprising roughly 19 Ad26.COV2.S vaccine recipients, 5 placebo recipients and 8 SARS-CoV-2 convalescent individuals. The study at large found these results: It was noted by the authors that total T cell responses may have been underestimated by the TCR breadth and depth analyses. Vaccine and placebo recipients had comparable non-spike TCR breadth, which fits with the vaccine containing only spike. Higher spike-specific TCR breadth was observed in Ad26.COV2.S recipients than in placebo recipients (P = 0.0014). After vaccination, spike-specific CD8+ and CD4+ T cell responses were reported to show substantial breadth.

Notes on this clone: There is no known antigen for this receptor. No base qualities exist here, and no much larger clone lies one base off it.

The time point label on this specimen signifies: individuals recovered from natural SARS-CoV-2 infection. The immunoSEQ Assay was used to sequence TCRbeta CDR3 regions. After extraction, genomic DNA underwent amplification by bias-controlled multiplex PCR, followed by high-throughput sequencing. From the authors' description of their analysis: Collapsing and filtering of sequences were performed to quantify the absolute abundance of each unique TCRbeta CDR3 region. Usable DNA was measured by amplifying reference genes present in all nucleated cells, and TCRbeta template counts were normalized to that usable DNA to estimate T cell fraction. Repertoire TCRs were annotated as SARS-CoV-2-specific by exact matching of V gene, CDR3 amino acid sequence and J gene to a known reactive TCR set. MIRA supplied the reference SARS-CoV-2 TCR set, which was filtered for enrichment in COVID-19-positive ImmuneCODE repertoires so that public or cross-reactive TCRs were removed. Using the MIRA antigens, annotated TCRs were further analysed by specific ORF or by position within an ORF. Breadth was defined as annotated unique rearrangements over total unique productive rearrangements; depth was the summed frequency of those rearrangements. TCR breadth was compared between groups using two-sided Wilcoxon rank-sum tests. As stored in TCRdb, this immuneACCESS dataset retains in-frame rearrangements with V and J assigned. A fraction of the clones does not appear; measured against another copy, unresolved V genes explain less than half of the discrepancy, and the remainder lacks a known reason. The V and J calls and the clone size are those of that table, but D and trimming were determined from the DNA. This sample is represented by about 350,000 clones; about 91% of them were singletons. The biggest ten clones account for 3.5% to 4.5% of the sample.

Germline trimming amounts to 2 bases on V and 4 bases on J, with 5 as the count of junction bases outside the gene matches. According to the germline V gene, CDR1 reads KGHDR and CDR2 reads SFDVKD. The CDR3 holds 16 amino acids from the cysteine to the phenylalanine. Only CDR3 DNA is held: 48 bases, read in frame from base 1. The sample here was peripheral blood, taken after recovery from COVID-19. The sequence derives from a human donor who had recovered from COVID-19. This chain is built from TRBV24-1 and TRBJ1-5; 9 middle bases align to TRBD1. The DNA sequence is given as TGTGCCACCAGTGATTCACGGACAGGGGTTAATCAGCCCCAGCATTTT. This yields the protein CATSDSRTGVNQPQHF.